The source of this TCR beta chain is a study of blood T cell repertoires in COVID-19. The overall study: The United States, Italy and Spain were the sources of the acute and convalescent COVID-19 samples.

The ends were cut back, 2 bases at V and 7 bases at J, with 13 bases in the middle. Germline V CDR1 and CDR2: SGHRS, YFSETQ. The CDR3 spans 15 residues. Under the authors' procedure: By means of reference gene primer amplification, nucleated cell counts were estimated. The data were produced by immunoSEQ multiplex PCR, yet TCRdb's version contains in-frame clones alone and is incomplete. V and J calls plus clone size are reproduced from that table; the DNA served to infer D and trimming. The repertoire consists of about 59,000 clones, with around 85% occurring once and the leading ten covering around a tenth.

The V call is TRBV5-1, the J call TRBJ1-6, with D maybe TRBD1 (6 bases). Sequenced: peripheral blood. This TCR derives from a human donor in a cohort sampled during active COVID-19. The CDR3 nucleotides are TGCGCCAGCAGCTTCGGGAACAGGGAGAATTCACCCCTCCACTTT. Translated, it gives CASSFGNRENSPLHF.